Following are 3 T cell receptor beta chains from one sample sequenced in a study of cytomegalovirus exposure and HLA in healthy donors. A multiplex PCR was run with 60 Vbeta primers and 13 Jbeta primers. The protocol was immunoSEQ multiplex PCR, while the TCRdb copy is restricted to in-frame clones and leaves out a portion. Its table lists about 160,000 clones. Input material: PBMCs. These TCRs come from a man aged 25-45 years in good health and CMV-seronegative.

The chain uses TRBV2 and TRBJ2-7; 10 nucleotides align to TRBD2. The CDR3 extends over 15 amino acids. The V gene's germline CDR1 is SNHLY and CDR2 FYNNEI. With V trimmed by 6 bases and J by 2 bases, 7 bases remained unmatched. The CDR3 DNA is TGTGCCAGCAGCGGCTGGACTAGCGGACCCTACGAGCAGTACTTC. Its translation: CASSGWTSGPYEQYF.

The rearrangement joins TRBV29-1 to TRBJ1-2; D is unclear. Germline-derived CDR1 and CDR2 are SQVTM and ANQGSEA. This CDR3 is built from 15 residues. With 0 bases removed from V and 7 bases from J, the gap between germline ends came to 18 bases. The CDR3 DNA is TGCAGCGTTGAAGACACAGTGGGCCTGTTAAGTGGCTACACCTTC. Translating it yields CSVEDTVGLLSGYTF.

As regards this clone: A junction end diverges from the germline sequence, so it may reflect a read error. The chain links TRBV28 to TRBJ1-3; possible D gene TRBD1, 5 bases. Germline loops: CDR1 MDHEN, CDR2 SYDVKM. The CDR3 loop spans 14 amino acids. The CDR3 DNA is TGTGCCAGCAGTCCCGGGGAGGGGAGAAATACCATATATTTT. This translates into CASSPGEGRNTIYF.